This T cell receptor beta chain was sequenced during a study of read filtering for tumor transcriptome and immune sequencing. The library was built from about 400 ng RNA with molecular barcoded adaptors for alpha/delta and beta/gamma chains. TCRdb independently ran MiXCR on the reads; one entry per CDR3 protein. The table records 90,000 or so distinct CDR3 sequences, approximately 21% of them present only once. This clonotype has at least ten counts. V lost 9 bases and J lost 8, with 13 bases in between. CDR3 size: 11 residues. Germline-derived CDR1 and CDR2 are ENHRY and SYGVKD. This clonotype originated in a donor aged 40 or over with multiple myeloma. The material sequenced was a population of CD138-negative cells sorted from bone marrow. The chain combines TRBV10-3 with TRBJ1-1, with TRBD1 as a possible D gene (5 bases). The CDR3 region has the DNA TGTGCCATTCGGATGGGGGGGGAAGCTTTCTTT. This sequence encodes CAIRMGGEAFF.